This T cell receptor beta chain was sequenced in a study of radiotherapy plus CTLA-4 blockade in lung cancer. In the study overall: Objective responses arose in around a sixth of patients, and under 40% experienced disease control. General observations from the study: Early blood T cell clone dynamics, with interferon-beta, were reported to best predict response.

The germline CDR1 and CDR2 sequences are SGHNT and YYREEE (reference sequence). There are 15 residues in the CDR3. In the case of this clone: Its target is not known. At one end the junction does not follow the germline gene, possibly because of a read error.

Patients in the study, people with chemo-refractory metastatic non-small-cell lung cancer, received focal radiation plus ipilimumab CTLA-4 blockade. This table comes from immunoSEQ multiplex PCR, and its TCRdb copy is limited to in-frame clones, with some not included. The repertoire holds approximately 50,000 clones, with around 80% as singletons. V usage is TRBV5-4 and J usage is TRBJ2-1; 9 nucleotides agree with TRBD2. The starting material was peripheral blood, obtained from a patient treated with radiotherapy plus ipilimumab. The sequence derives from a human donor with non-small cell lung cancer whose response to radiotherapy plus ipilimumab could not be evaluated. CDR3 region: CASSLRLAVDNKQFF. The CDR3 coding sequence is TGTGCCAGCAGCCTCCGACTAGCGGTAGACAATAAGCAGTTCTTC.